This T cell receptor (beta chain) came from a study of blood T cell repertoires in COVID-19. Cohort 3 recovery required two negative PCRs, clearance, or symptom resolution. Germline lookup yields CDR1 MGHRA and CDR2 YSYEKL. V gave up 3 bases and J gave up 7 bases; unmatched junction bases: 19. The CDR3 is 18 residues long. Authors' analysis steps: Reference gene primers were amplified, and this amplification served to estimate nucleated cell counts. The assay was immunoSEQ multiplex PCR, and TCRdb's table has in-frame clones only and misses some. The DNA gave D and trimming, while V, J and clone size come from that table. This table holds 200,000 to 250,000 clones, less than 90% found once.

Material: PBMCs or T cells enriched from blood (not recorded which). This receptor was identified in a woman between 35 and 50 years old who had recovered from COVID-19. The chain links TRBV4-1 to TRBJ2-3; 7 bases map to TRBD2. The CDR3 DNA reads TGCGCCAGCAGCCACCCCGTGGCTAGCGGTAACAGCCTCTATACGCAGTATTTT. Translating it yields CASSHPVASGNSLYTQYF.